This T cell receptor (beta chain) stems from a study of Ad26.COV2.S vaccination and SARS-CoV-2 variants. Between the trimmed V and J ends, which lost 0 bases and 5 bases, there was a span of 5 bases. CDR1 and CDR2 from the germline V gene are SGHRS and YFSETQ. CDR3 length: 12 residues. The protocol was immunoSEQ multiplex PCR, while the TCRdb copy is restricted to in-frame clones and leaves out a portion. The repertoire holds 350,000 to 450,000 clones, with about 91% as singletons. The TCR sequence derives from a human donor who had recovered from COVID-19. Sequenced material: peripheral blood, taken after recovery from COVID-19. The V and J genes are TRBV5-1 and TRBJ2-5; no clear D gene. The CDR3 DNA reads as TGCGCCAGCAGCTTGGATACCGAGACCCAGTACTTC. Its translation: CASSLDTETQYF.